This T cell receptor beta chain came from a study of blood T cell repertoires in COVID-19. Study context: The origin of the acute and convalescent COVID-19 samples was the United States, Italy and Spain.

V dropped 3 bases and J dropped 9 bases, with 17 bases sitting between them. CDR3 length: 14 amino acids. The germline V gene encodes CDR1 LGHDT and CDR2 YNNKEL (reference sequence). Authors' processing steps: How many nucleated cells were present was estimated from reference gene primer amplification. This table comes from immunoSEQ multiplex PCR, and its TCRdb copy is limited to in-frame clones, with some not included. For V, J and clone size, that table is used; D and trimming come from the DNA. Among around 160,000 clones listed, 70% to 90% were seen once. The chain links TRBV3-1 (or the pseudogene TRBV3-2) to TRBJ1-1; D gene uncertain. The specimen was PBMCs or T cells enriched from blood (not recorded which). The sequence was collected from a man aged 35-49 years who had recovered from COVID-19. CDR3 sequence reads: CASSQGSRGSQAFF. Here the CDR3 DNA reads TGTGCCAGCAGCCAGGGCTCTCGCGGGAGCCAAGCTTTCTTT.